This TCR beta chain was captured in a study of tumor-infiltrating lymphocytes in primary liver carcinoma. At the level of the study: Staged T1-T3 N0M0, the tumors had sizes that ranged from about 4 to 10 cm across.

With respect to this clonotype: Its target is unknown. The junction does not match germline at one end; this may be a read error.

General observations from the study: Tumor specimens were characterized by a significantly higher top-250-clone fraction than blood (p = 0.039).

Joint extraction of RNA and DNA used roughly 19-33 mg of bulk tissue that was unsorted. Each sampled tumor had five separate regions taken from it. TCR beta cDNA was reverse-transcribed from about 500 ng of total RNA. The reaction used a constant-region primer and ProtoScript II reverse transcriptase. Each TCR beta library was derived from three nested multiplex PCR rounds that employed slightly modified ARM-PCR. From the multiplex PCR reads, TCRdb called clonotypes with MiXCR, one entry per CDR3 protein. This sample has over 95,000 distinct CDR3 sequences; about 70% occur once, and the top ten carry 9.5%. The sample was liver tumor tissue from sampling region 5. Subset meaning: tumor region T5, tumor centre. This clonotype was obtained from a woman in her sixties or seventies with primary liver carcinoma and hepatitis B virus infection.

The CDR3 here is CARSAPAVDTQYF. The CDR3 bases are TGTGCCCGCAGCGCCCCGGCCGTCGATACGCAGTATTTT. The chain uses TRBV5-4 and TRBJ2-3; no firm D call. The CDR3 length is 13 residues. Germline CDR1 SGHNT, CDR2 YYREEE (reference sequence). Drawing the rest from reference TRBV5-4 and TRBJ2-3, the complete variable domain is ETGVTQSPTHLIKTRGQQVTLRCSSQSGHNTVSWYQQALGQGPQFIFQYYREEENGRGNFPPRFSGLQFPNYSSELNVNALELDDSALYLCARSAPAVDTQYFGPGTRLTVL.